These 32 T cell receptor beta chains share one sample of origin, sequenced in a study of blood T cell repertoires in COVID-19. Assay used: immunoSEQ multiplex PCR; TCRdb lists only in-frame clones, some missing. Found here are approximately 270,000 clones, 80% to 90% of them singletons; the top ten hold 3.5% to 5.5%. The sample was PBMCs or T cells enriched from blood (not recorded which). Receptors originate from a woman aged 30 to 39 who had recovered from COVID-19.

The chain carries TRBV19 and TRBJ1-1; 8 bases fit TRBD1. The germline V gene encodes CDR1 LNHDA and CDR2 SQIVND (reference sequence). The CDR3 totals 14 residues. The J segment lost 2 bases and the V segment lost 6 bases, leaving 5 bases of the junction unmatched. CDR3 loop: CASSRTGFNTEAFF. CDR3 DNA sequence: TGTGCCAGTAGCCGGACAGGGTTCAACACTGAAGCTTTCTTT.

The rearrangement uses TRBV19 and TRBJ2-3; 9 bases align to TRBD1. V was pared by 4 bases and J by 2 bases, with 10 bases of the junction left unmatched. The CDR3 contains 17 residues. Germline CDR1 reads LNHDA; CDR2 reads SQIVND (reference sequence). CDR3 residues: CASSTPTGTGNTDTQYF. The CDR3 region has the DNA TGTGCCAGTAGTACTCCGACCGGGACAGGGAACACAGATACGCAGTATTTT.

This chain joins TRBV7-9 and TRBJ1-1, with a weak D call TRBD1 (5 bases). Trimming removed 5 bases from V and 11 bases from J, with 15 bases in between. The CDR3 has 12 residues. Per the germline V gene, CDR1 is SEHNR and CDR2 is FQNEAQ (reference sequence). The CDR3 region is CASSRSQGRAFF. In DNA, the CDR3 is TGTGCCAGCAGCCGATCCCAGGGCCGGGCTTTCTTT. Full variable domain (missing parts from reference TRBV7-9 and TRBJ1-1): DTGVSQNPRHKITKRGQNVTFRCDPISEHNRLYWYRQTLGQGPEFLTYFQNEAQLEKSRLLSDRFSAERPKGSFSTLEIQRTEQGDSAMYLCASSRSQGRAFFGQGTRLTVV.

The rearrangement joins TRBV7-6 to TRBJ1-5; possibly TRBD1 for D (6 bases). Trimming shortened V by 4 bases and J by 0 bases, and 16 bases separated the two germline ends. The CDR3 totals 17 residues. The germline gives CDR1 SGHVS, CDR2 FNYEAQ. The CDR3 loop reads CASSSGPRTVSNQPQHF. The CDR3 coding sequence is TGTGCCAGCAGCTCAGGGCCCCGGACAGTTAGCAATCAGCCCCAGCATTTT.

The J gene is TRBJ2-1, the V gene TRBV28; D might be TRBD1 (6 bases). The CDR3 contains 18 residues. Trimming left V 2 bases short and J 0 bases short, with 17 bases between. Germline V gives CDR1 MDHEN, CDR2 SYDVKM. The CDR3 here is CASSLPPGQPSSYNEQFF. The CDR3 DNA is TGTGCCAGCAGTTTACCCCCCGGACAGCCGAGCTCCTACAATGAGCAGTTCTTC.

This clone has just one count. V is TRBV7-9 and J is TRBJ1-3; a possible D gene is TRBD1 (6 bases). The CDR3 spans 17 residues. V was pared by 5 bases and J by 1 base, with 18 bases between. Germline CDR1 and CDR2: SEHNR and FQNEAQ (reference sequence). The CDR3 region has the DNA TGTGCCAGCAGCCTACTAGGTGGAACAGGGTCTGGAAACACCATATATTTT. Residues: CASSLLGGTGSGNTIYF.

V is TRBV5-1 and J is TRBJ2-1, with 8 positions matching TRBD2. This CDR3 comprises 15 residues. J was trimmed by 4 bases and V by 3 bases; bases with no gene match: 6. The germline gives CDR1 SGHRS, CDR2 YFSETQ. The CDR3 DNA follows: TGCGCCAGCAGCTCCCGAGGGACTAGGTACAATGAGCAGTTCTTC. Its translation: CASSSRGTRYNEQFF.

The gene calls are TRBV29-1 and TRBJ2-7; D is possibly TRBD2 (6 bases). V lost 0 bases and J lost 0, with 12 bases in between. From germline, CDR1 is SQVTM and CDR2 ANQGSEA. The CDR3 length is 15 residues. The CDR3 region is CSVEDRGGGSYEQYF. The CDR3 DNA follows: TGCAGCGTTGAAGATCGTGGGGGAGGCTCCTACGAGCAGTACTTC.

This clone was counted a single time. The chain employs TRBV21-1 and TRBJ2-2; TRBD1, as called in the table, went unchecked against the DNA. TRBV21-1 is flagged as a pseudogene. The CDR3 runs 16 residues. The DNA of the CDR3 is TGTGCCAGCAGCAAAGAGAAGGGGCAGGGCACCGGGGAGCTGTTTTTT. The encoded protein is CASSKEKGQGTGELFF.

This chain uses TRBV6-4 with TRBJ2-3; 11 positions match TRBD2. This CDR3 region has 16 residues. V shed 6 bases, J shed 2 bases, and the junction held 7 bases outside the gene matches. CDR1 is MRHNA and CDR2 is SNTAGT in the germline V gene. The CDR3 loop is CASSSGTSGLTDTQYF. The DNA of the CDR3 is TGTGCCAGCAGCTCCGGGACTAGCGGACTCACAGATACGCAGTATTTT.

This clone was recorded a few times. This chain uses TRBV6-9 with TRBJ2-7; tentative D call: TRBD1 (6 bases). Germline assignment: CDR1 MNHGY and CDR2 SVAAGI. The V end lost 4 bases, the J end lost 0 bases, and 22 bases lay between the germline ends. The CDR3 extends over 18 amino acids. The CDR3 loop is CASSCFHFPTGHSYEQYF. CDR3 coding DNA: TGTGCCAGCAGTTGCTTCCACTTCCCGACAGGACACTCCTACGAGCAGTACTTC.

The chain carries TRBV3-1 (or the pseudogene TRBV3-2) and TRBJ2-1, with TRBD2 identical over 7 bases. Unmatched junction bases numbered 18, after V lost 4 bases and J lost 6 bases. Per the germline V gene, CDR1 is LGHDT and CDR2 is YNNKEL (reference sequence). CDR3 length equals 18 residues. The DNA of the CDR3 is TGTGCCAGCAGCCTAATGTACTTGGCAGCGGGAATTGTCAATGAGCAGTTCTTC. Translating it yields CASSLMYLAAGIVNEQFF.

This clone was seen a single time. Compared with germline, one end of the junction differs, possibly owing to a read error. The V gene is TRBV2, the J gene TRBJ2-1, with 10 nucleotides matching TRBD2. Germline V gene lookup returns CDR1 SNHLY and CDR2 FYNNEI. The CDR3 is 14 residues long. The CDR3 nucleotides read TGTGCCGGCAGCCGACTAGCGGGTTACAATGAGCAGTTCTTC. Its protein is CAGSRLAGYNEQFF.

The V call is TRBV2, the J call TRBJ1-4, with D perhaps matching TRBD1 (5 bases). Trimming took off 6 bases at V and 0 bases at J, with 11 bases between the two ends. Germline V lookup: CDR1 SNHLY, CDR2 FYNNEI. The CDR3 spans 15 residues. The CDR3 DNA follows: TGTGCCAGCAGGGCAGGGCGTGCAACTAATGAAAAACTGTTTTTT. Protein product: CASRAGRATNEKLFF.

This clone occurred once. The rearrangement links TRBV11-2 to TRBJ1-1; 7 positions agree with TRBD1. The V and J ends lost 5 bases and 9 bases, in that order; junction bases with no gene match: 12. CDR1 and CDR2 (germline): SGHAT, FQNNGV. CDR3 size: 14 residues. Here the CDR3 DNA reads TGTGCCAGCAGCCCACGCTGGGACAGAGAAAAAGCTTTCTTT. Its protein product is CASSPRWDREKAFF.

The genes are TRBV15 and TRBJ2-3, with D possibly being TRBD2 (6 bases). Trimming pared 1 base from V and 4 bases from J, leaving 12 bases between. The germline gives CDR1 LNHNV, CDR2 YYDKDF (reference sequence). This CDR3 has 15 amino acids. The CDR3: CATSRVGRSADTQYF. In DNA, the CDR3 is TGTGCCACCAGCAGAGTTGGGAGGAGCGCAGATACGCAGTATTTT.

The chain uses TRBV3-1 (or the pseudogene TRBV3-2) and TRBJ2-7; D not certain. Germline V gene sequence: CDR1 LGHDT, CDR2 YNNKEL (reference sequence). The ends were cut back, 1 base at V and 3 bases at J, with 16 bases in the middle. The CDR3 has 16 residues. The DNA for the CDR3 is TGTGCCAGCAGCCAAGGCTGTCAGGCAGCTCTCTACGAGCAGTACTTC. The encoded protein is CASSQGCQAALYEQYF.

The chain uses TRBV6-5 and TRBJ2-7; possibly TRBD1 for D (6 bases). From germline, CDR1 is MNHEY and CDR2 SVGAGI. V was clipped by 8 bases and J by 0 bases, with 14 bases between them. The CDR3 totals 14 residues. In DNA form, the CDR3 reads TGTGCCAGCCTCCGGGACACACACTCCTACGAGCAGTACTTC. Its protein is CASLRDTHSYEQYF.

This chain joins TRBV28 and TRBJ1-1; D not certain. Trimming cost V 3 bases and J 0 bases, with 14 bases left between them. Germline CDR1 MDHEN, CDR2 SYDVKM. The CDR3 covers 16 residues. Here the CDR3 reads CASSFLQTTMNTEAFF. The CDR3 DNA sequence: TGTGCCAGCAGTTTTTTACAGACGACCATGAACACTGAAGCTTTCTTT.

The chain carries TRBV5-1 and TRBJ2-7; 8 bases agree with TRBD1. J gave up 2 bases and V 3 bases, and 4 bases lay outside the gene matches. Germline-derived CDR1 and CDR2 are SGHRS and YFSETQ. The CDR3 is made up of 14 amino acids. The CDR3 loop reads CASSSGGETYEQYF. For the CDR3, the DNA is TGCGCCAGCAGCTCAGGGGGCGAAACCTACGAGCAGTACTTC.

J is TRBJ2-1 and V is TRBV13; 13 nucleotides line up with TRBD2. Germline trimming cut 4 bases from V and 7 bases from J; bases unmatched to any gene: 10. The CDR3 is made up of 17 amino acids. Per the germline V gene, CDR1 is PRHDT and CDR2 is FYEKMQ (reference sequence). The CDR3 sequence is CASSSPGTSGVMNEQFF. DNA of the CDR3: TGTGCCAGCAGCTCCCCGGGGACTAGCGGGGTGATGAATGAGCAGTTCTTC.

The CDR3 region has the DNA TGTGCCAGCAGCTTAGACCTAGCGGGAATGTACGAGCAGTACTTC. Protein: CASSLDLAGMYEQYF. The chain links TRBV11-2 to TRBJ2-7; 9 nucleotides match TRBD2. The CDR3 runs to 15 residues. J lost 4 bases, V lost 0 bases, and 4 bases had no gene match. Germline assignment: CDR1 SGHAT and CDR2 FQNNGV.

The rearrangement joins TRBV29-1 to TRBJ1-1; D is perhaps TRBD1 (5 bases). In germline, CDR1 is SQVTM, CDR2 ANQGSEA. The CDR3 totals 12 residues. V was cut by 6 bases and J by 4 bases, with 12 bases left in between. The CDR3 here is CSVSWGVTEAFF. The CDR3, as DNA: TGCAGCGTCTCCTGGGGGGTCACTGAAGCTTTCTTT.

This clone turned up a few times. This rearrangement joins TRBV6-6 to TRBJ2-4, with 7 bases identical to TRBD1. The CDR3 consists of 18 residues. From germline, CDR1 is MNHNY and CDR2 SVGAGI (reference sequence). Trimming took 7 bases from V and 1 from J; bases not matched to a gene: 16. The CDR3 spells CASIRTGIIPVAKNIQYF. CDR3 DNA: TGTGCCAGCATTCGGACAGGAATAATCCCAGTTGCCAAAAACATTCAGTACTTC.

The CDR3 DNA sequence: TGTGCCAGCAGCTTAGGCGTCGGGTCCTACTCCTATGGCTACACCTTC. Its translation is CASSLGVGSYSYGYTF. The V gene is TRBV13, the J gene TRBJ1-2, with D unclear. Trimming left V 0 bases short and J 4 bases short, with 15 bases between. The CDR3 sequence is 16 residues long. Germline V gives CDR1 PRHDT, CDR2 FYEKMQ (reference sequence).

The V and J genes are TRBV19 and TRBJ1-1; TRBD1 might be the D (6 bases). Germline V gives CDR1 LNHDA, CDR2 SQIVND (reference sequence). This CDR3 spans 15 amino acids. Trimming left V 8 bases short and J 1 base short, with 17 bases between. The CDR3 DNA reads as TGTGCCAGTCAGAAAACGGGACACACGAACACTGAAGCTTTCTTT. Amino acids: CASQKTGHTNTEAFF.

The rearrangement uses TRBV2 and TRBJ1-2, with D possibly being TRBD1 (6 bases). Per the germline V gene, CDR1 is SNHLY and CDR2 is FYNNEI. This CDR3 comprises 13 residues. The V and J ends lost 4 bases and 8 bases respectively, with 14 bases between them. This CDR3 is CASSVYRDGGYTF. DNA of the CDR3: TGTGCCAGCAGTGTTTACAGGGATGGGGGCTACACCTTC.

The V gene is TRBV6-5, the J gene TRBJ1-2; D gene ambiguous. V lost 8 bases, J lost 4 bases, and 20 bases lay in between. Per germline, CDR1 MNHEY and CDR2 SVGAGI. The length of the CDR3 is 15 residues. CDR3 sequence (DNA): TGTGCCAGCCGGTCGGCGGCCAAAGCGTCCTATGGCTACACCTTC. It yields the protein CASRSAAKASYGYTF.

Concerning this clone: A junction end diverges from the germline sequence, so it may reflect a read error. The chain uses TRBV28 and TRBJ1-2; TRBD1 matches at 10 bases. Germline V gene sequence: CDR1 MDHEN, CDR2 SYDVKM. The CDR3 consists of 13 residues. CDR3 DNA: TGTGCCAGACAGAACTCGGGACAGGGGACTACCGAGTTC. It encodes CARQNSGQGTTEF.

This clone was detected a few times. CDR3 amino acids: CASSQLGTGAFYEQYF. Here the CDR3 DNA reads TGCGCCAGCAGCCAACTAGGGACAGGCGCCTTCTACGAGCAGTACTTC. V and J are TRBV4-1 and TRBJ2-7; 8 bases are shared with TRBD1. After removal of 2 bases from V and 3 bases from J, the junction contained 9 bases not matched to a gene. The CDR3 runs to 16 residues. CDR1 and CDR2 (germline): MGHRA, YSYEKL.

For the CDR3, the DNA is TGTGCCAGCAGCTTGGGGACTGGGCACACTGAAGCTTTCTTT. It translates to CASSLGTGHTEAFF. V is TRBV7-9 and J is TRBJ1-1, with a possible D match to TRBD1 (5 bases). The germline CDR1 and CDR2 sequences are SEHNR and FQNEAQ (reference sequence). CDR3 size: 14 residues. Trimming took 3 bases from V and 3 from J, leaving 11 bases between them.

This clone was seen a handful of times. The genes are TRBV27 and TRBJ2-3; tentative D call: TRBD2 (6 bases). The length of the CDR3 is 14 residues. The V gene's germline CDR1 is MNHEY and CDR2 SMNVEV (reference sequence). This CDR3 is CATRGSGAGVREYF. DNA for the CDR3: TGTGCAACCCGGGGTAGCGGTGCCGGGGTACGAGAGTATTTT.